This TCR beta chain came from a study of T cells in tuberculosis. Profiled with immunoSEQ multiplex PCR; TCRdb holds only in-frame clones, not every one. The sample contains about 30,000 clones, 80% to 95% of which appear only once. Documented time point: new active TB diagnosis, blood taken before or within 7 days of starting treatment. The CDR3 extends over 12 amino acids. CDR1 MDHEN and CDR2 SYDVKM come from the germline V gene. Trimming cost V 9 bases and J 6 bases, with 14 bases left between them. The clonotype originates from an adult with tuberculosis. This material consisted of PBMCs, taken at tuberculosis diagnosis. This chain links TRBV28 with TRBJ1-1, with D maybe TRBD1 (5 bases). This CDR3 is CASRGGRAEAFF. CDR3 bases: TGTGCCAGTAGGGGAGGAAGAGCTGAAGCTTTCTTT.